This is a list of T cell receptor beta chains from one sample in a study of cytomegalovirus exposure and HLA in healthy donors. Only in-frame clones appear in the TCRdb table, and some are missing; sequencing was by immunoSEQ multiplex PCR. The data show under 250,000 clones, with 87% seen just once and 2% to 3% held by the top ten. The sample comprised PBMCs. These receptors all stem from a man younger than 35 in good health and CMV-seronegative. The CDR3 runs from the conserved cysteine through the conserved F or W. Fields, in order: D gene, clone size, J gene, V gene, CDR3 DNA, CDR3 protein. The D gene is left open where the match is weak. Clone sizes are given selectively: once, few, many, or a class where the clone is expanded.

d_call: NA; clone_size: NA; j_call: TRBJ1-3; v_call: TRBV4-3; cdr3_nt: TGCGCCAGCAGCCAACAGATGATAAACACCATATATTTT; cdr3_aa: CASSQQMINTIYF
d_call: NA; clone_size: NA; j_call: TRBJ2-7; v_call: TRBV27; cdr3_nt: TGTGCCAGCAGTCCCAGACTAGGCCCATACGAGCAGTACTTC; cdr3_aa: CASSPRLGPYEQYF
d_call: TRBD1; clone_size: NA; j_call: TRBJ1-6; v_call: TRBV7-2; cdr3_nt: TGTGCCAGCAGCCATCGGACAGGGGAAGGTTCACCCCTCCACTTT; cdr3_aa: CASSHRTGEGSPLHF
d_call: TRBD1; clone_size: NA; j_call: TRBJ2-7; v_call: TRBV4-1; cdr3_nt: TGCGCCAGCAGCCAACGGACAGGGGGCCGGTACGAGCAGTACTTC; cdr3_aa: CASSQRTGGRYEQYF
d_call: NA; clone_size: NA; j_call: TRBJ2-7; v_call: TRBV7-9; cdr3_nt: TGTGCCAGCAGCATCAGGGGCTCCTACGAGCAGTACTTC; cdr3_aa: CASSIRGSYEQYF
d_call: NA; clone_size: NA; j_call: TRBJ2-7; v_call: TRBV14; cdr3_nt: TGTGCCAGCAGCCCAGTCGGGTCGGGGCAGTACTTC; cdr3_aa: CASSPVGSGQYF
d_call: NA; clone_size: NA; j_call: TRBJ1-4; v_call: TRBV27; cdr3_nt: TGTGCCAGCAGTGGGCTTACAGGGTTAAGGGCTGAAAAACTGTTTTTT; cdr3_aa: CASSGLTGLRAEKLFF
d_call: NA; clone_size: once; j_call: TRBJ2-2; v_call: TRBV2; cdr3_nt: TGTGCCAGCAGGGGAGACTCCTCGAACACCGGGGAGCTGTTTTTT; cdr3_aa: CASRGDSSNTGELFF
d_call: NA; clone_size: NA; j_call: TRBJ1-1; v_call: TRBV9; cdr3_nt: TGTGCCAGCAGCGAACAGGGGAACACTGAAGCTTTCTTT; cdr3_aa: CASSEQGNTEAFF
d_call: NA; clone_size: NA; j_call: TRBJ1-2; v_call: TRBV18; cdr3_nt: TGTGCCAGCTCACTCCTCCGGGACAAGGAATCCACCTTC; cdr3_aa: CASSLLRDKESTF